The entry below describes one T cell receptor (beta chain). Its specificity is not known. Primers: 60 Vbeta forward and 13 Jbeta reverse. Data came from immunoSEQ multiplex PCR; TCRdb stores just in-frame clones and leaves some out. The sample contains over 150,000 clones, under 80% of which appear only once. This sample stems from a study of cytomegalovirus exposure and HLA in healthy donors. Whole-study findings and limits: The authors confirmed in vitro that a few CMV-associated chains were specific for CMV antigens. Reports indicated that the classifier achieved high specificity and sensitivity in diagnosing cytomegalovirus status.

Sequenced sample: PBMCs. The clonotype originates from a young man in good health and CMV-seropositive.

The CDR3 bases are TGTGCCAGCAGCTTAGCGGAGCAAGAGACCCAGTACTTC. This encodes CASSLAEQETQYF. The V call is TRBV7-3, the J call TRBJ2-5; D gene unclear. The CDR3 extends over 13 amino acids. CDR1 is SGHTA and CDR2 is FQGTGA in the germline V gene. Deletions cut 2 bases from V and 2 bases from J, with 6 bases between. Full variable domain (rest looked up from reference TRBV7-3 and TRBJ2-5): GAGVSQTPSNKVTEKGKYVELRCDPISGHTALYWYRQSLGQGPEFLIYFQGTGAADDSGLPNDRFFAVRPEGSVSTLKIQRTERGDSAVYLCASSLAEQETQYFGPGTRLLVL.